The clone carrying this T cell receptor (beta chain) was seen at least ten times. The antigen is not known. TCR beta CDR3 regions were amplified from RNA. During a first-round RT-PCR of the TCR CDR3, the HTBI primer set was used. TCRdb itself ran the multiplex PCR reads through MiXCR, one entry per CDR3 protein. The sample holds roughly 100,000 distinct CDR3 sequences, 40% to 50% seen once. The data belong to a study of T cells in Graves' hyperthyroidism and ophthalmopathy. At the level of the study: Before any treatment, at initial diagnosis, peripheral blood was collected. Study-wide results and caveats: Within blood appeared most thyroid clonotypes that had expanded above 0.001.

Orbital computed tomography, thyroid ultrasound, serum thyroxine and TRAb, and clinical symptoms together informed the diagnoses. PBMCs were derived from around 10 ml fresh peripheral blood. This TCR was sampled from a man aged 40-49 years with Graves' hyperthyroidism. Sequencing input: blood.

CDR3 nucleotides: TGTGCCAGCTCTTGGAGCGGGAACACTGAAGCTTTCTTT. Its translation is CASSWSGNTEAFF. V usage is TRBV7-6 and J usage is TRBJ1-1; D is undetermined. This CDR3 has 13 residues. V lost 8 bases to trimming and J lost 1 base, with 11 bases between them. Germline CDR1 SGHVS, CDR2 FNYEAQ.